This T cell receptor (beta chain) was observed in a study of shared clonotypes between healthy human individuals. The CDR3 is made up of 17 amino acids. CDR1 and CDR2 from the germline V gene are MDHEN and SYDVKM. The V end was cut by 6 bases, the J end by 2 bases, with 23 bases between. The assay was immunoSEQ multiplex PCR, and TCRdb's table has in-frame clones only and misses some. The sample shows 780,000 or so clones, 72% of them seen only once. The sample taken for sequencing was memory CD4+ T cells sorted from blood. Specified subset: CD45RA-negative fraction. This TCR was recovered from a woman aged 30 to 39 in good health. The chain uses TRBV28 and TRBJ2-7, with D tentatively TRBD1 or TRBD2 (5 bases each). DNA for the CDR3: TGTGCCAGCAGCCCAATGGGGGTTGGGGAATTCACCTACGAGCAGTACTTC. Protein product: CASSPMGVGEFTYEQYF. The variable domain in full, with the rest retrieved from reference TRBV28 and TRBJ2-7, is DVKVTQSSRYLVKRTGEKVFLECVQDMDHENMFWYRQDPGLGLRLIYFSYDVKMKEKGDIPEGYSVSREKKERFSLILESASTNQTSMYLCASSPMGVGEFTYEQYFGPGTRLTVT.